Listed here are 24 T cell receptor beta chains from one sample, sequenced in a study of early T cells in non-severe SARS-CoV-2 infection. TCRdb re-analysed the 5' RACE reads in MiXCR, keeping a single row per CDR3 protein. The sample gives fewer than 25,000 distinct CDR3 sequences, roughly 3.5% of which show up once; roughly 5.5% is in the top ten. Sequencing was performed on whole blood. The receptors were gathered from an adult who was a healthcare worker with PCR-confirmed SARS-CoV-2 infection or an uninfected control (not recorded which).

This clonotype was recorded at least ten times. V gene TRBV7-6 combines with J gene TRBJ2-2, with D unclear. This CDR3 is built from 12 residues. CDR1 is SGHVS, CDR2 FNYEAQ, per germline. Trimming left V 1 base short and J 6 bases short, with 3 bases between. The CDR3 protein is CASSLGAGELFF. DNA of the CDR3: TGTGCCAGCAGCTTAGGGGCCGGGGAGCTGTTTTTT.

This clonotype came up a few times. This chain joins TRBV20-1 and TRBJ2-2; tentatively, D is TRBD1 (6 bases). V lost 3 bases, J lost 3 bases, and 11 bases lay in between. The CDR3 covers 14 residues. Looked up from germline, CDR1 is DFQATT and CDR2 is SNEGSKA (reference sequence). CDR3 protein: CSASLGQYTGELFF. The CDR3 DNA is TGCAGTGCTAGCCTAGGACAGTACACCGGGGAGCTGTTTTTT.

This clonotype appeared a few times. The V call is TRBV3-1, the J call TRBJ1-1; 7 bases map to TRBD1. V lost 0 bases and J lost 1; bases outside the gene matches: 8. The CDR3 is 17 amino acids. Germline V gene sequence: CDR1 LGHDT, CDR2 YNNKEL (reference sequence). CDR3 DNA: TGTGCCAGCAGCCAAGATGGACAGGACCTCGAGAACACTGAAGCTTTCTTT. Its protein is CASSQDGQDLENTEAFF. Full variable domain (missing parts from reference TRBV3-1 and TRBJ1-1): DTAVSQTPKYLVTQMGNDKSIKCEQNLGHDTMYWYKQDSKKFLKIMFSYNNKELIINETVPNRFSPKSPDKAHLNLHINSLELGDSAVYFCASSQDGQDLENTEAFFGQGTRLTVV.

The sample holds a few counts of this clonotype. The rearrangement links TRBV5-1 to TRBJ2-3; D is ambiguous. The CDR3 is 16 residues long. Germline CDR1 is SGHRS and CDR2 is YFSETQ. V gave up 0 bases and J gave up 0 bases, with 11 bases separating them. The CDR3 bases are TGCGCCAGCAGCTTGGCTGGAACTACTAGCACAGATACGCAGTATTTT. Translating it yields CASSLAGTTSTDTQYF.

This clonotype was counted at least ten times. This chain links TRBV29-1 with TRBJ2-1; D may be TRBD1 or TRBD2 (5 bases each). Germline assignment: CDR1 SQVTM and CDR2 ANQGSEA. The CDR3 loop spans 16 amino acids. The V end was cut by 2 bases, the J end by 2 bases, with 16 bases between. CDR3 region: CSVESPGQGAYNEQFF. The CDR3 DNA reads TGCAGCGTTGAATCCCCTGGTCAGGGAGCCTACAATGAGCAGTTCTTC.

Ten or more counts support this clonotype. The V call is TRBV12-3 or TRBV12-4, the J call TRBJ1-1, with D unresolved. Trimming removed 3 bases at V and 6 bases at J, with 14 bases between. The CDR3 covers 14 residues. CDR3: CASSFSLQTAEAFF. The DNA for the CDR3 is TGTGCCAGCAGTTTCTCCCTGCAGACGGCTGAAGCTTTCTTT.

This clonotype was counted many times. The CDR3 coding sequence is TGTGCCAGCAGCTTAGTTAGCCTCTCCTACGAGCAGTACTTC. It yields the protein CASSLVSLSYEQYF. The chain combines TRBV7-9 with TRBJ2-7, with D uncertain. The CDR3 loop spans 14 amino acids. Germline V gene data show CDR1 as SEHNR and CDR2 as FQNEAQ (reference sequence). With 1 base removed from V and 0 bases from J, the gap between germline ends came to 7 bases.

This clonotype was detected a few times. The rearrangement joins TRBV4-3 to TRBJ2-2; 11 positions agree with TRBD2. Trimming at V came to 4 bases and at J to 6 bases, leaving 7 bases not matched to a gene. From germline, CDR1 is LGHNA and CDR2 YSLEER. The CDR3 extends over 16 amino acids. CDR3 DNA: TGCGCCAGCAGCCTACTAGCGGGAGATTCCTCCGGGGAGCTGTTTTTT. Translated, it gives CASSLLAGDSSGELFF.

V usage is TRBV6-1 and J usage is TRBJ2-5; D is perhaps TRBD1 (6 bases). Germline loops: CDR1 MNHNS, CDR2 SASEGT. V dropped 0 bases and J dropped 5 bases, with 16 bases sitting between them. This CDR3 is built from 16 residues. CDR3 residues: CASSEAPTGLHETQYF. DNA of the CDR3: TGTGCCAGCAGTGAAGCCCCAACAGGGTTACATGAGACCCAGTACTTC.

Ten or more counts support this clonotype. The chain is built from TRBV12-3 or TRBV12-4 and TRBJ1-5, with a weak D call TRBD1 (6 bases). Trimming took 6 bases from V and 5 from J, leaving 11 bases between them. The CDR3 spans 13 residues. The CDR3 loop reads CASRSDSYQPQHF. DNA for the CDR3: TGTGCCAGCAGATCGGACAGTTATCAGCCCCAGCATTTT.

This chain joins TRBV30 and TRBJ1-6, with 7 bases that match TRBD1. Looked up from germline, CDR1 is GTSNPN and CDR2 is SVGIG (reference sequence). With 3 bases clipped from V and 10 bases from J, the junction kept 9 bases outside the gene matches. The CDR3 has 14 amino acids. The CDR3 nucleotides are TGTGCCTGGAGAGGGGACAGTTTGGGATCACCCCTCCACTTT. Protein sequence: CAWRGDSLGSPLHF.

This clonotype appeared many times. This chain links TRBV12-3 or TRBV12-4 with TRBJ2-3, with D unresolved. The CDR3 loop spans 15 amino acids. The V end was cut by 6 bases, the J end by 0 bases, with 13 bases between. CDR3 residues: CASSLRSPSTDTQYF. CDR3 nucleotide sequence: TGTGCCAGCAGCCTTCGGTCGCCAAGCACAGATACGCAGTATTTT.

This clonotype showed up many times. The V call is TRBV9, the J call TRBJ2-5; 7 bases map to TRBD2. Per germline, CDR1 SGDLS and CDR2 YYNGEE. The CDR3 spans 13 residues. J was trimmed by 1 base and V by 3 bases; bases with no gene match: 0. The CDR3 region is CASSASGQETQYF. The CDR3 DNA is TGTGCCAGCAGCGCTAGCGGCCAAGAGACCCAGTACTTC.

The chain carries TRBV12-3 or TRBV12-4 and TRBJ1-1; D is unclear. V was trimmed by 6 bases and J by 7 bases, leaving 9 bases between them. CDR3 size: 11 residues. The CDR3 sequence is CASSPVLEAFF. The CDR3 nucleotides are TGTGCCAGCAGCCCAGTCCTTGAAGCTTTCTTT.

The chain links TRBV29-1 to TRBJ2-7, with 8 bases identical to TRBD2. The CDR3 length is 13 residues. Trimming removed 3 bases from V and 6 bases from J; junction bases left unmatched: 7. Per germline, CDR1 SQVTM and CDR2 ANQGSEA. CDR3 sequence: CSVDEPLAGEQYF. The CDR3 DNA sequence: TGCAGCGTTGATGAACCTCTAGCGGGCGAGCAGTACTTC.

This clonotype was counted a few times. V and J are TRBV12-3 or TRBV12-4 and TRBJ2-1; 8 nucleotides line up with TRBD2. This CDR3 spans 15 amino acids. Germline trimming cut 3 bases from V and 10 bases from J; bases unmatched to any gene: 11. The CDR3 region is CASSLISGRIGEQFF. The CDR3 nucleotides read TGTGCCAGCAGTTTGATCAGCGGGAGAATTGGAGAGCAGTTCTTC.

This clonotype was seen at least ten times. V usage is TRBV7-9 and J usage is TRBJ2-3, with D perhaps matching TRBD1 (5 bases). This CDR3 is 15 amino acids long. CDR1 SEHNR and CDR2 FQNEAQ come from the germline V gene (reference sequence). V lost 2 bases, J lost 2 bases, and 11 bases lay in between. DNA of the CDR3: TGTGCCAGCAGCTTAATTGGACACAACACAGATACGCAGTATTTT. This encodes CASSLIGHNTDTQYF.

This clonotype was observed at least ten times. The chain links TRBV4-2 to TRBJ2-5, with D perhaps matching TRBD2 (6 bases). Germline CDR1 LGHNA, CDR2 YNFKEQ. The CDR3 is 16 residues long. Trimming shortened V by 1 base and J by 2 bases, and 14 bases separated the two germline ends. As DNA, the CDR3 is TGTGCCAGCAGCCAAGGTATATCTGGGAGGCAAGAGACCCAGTACTTC. It translates to CASSQGISGRQETQYF.

This clonotype has at least ten counts. This chain connects TRBV7-9 to TRBJ1-5; weak D call: TRBD1 (5 bases). This CDR3 region has 14 residues. The germline V gene encodes CDR1 SEHNR and CDR2 FQNEAQ (reference sequence). V was shortened by 5 bases and J by 4 bases, with 12 bases between the two germline ends. The CDR3 sequence is CASSAGTANQPQHF. DNA for the CDR3: TGTGCCAGCAGCGCCGGGACGGCTAATCAGCCCCAGCATTTT. Filled out from reference TRBV7-9 and TRBJ1-5, the complete variable domain reads DTGVSQNPRHKITKRGQNVTFRCDPISEHNRLYWYRQTLGQGPEFLTYFQNEAQLEKSRLLSDRFSAERPKGSFSTLEIQRTEQGDSAMYLCASSAGTANQPQHFGDGTRLSIL.

This clonotype was detected ten times or more. The genes are TRBV5-4 and TRBJ2-1; TRBD1 is a possible D gene (6 bases). Trimming stripped 5 bases from V and 0 bases from J, with 12 bases between. The CDR3 has 15 amino acids. Looked up from germline, CDR1 is SGHNT and CDR2 is YYREEE (reference sequence). The CDR3 loop is CASRIRGYSYNEQFF. The CDR3 DNA sequence: TGTGCCAGCAGAATCAGGGGCTACTCCTACAATGAGCAGTTCTTC.

There are many counts of this clonotype. The genes are TRBV5-1 and TRBJ2-7; maybe TRBD1 (6 bases). V gave up 4 bases and J gave up 5 bases, with 10 bases separating them. The CDR3 sequence is 12 residues long. From germline, CDR1 is SGHRS and CDR2 YFSETQ. The CDR3 region has the DNA TGCGCCAGCAGCAAGGACAGAAACGAGCAGTACTTC. This codes for CASSKDRNEQYF.

This clonotype has at least ten counts. The chain joins TRBV3-1 to TRBJ2-7; D is unclear. Germline values: CDR1 LGHDT, CDR2 YNNKEL (reference sequence). Deletions cut 4 bases from V and 3 bases from J, with 7 bases between. The CDR3 is 12 amino acids. The CDR3 sequence: CASSRVDYEQYF. Written as DNA, the CDR3 is TGTGCCAGCAGCCGGGTTGACTACGAGCAGTACTTC.

This clonotype was found many times. The V call is TRBV7-2, the J call TRBJ1-6; possibly TRBD1 for D (5 bases). CDR1 and CDR2 (germline): SGHTA, FQGNSA. The germline V and J ends were trimmed by 10 bases and 8 bases, with 15 bases remaining between them. This CDR3 is built from 13 residues. In DNA form, the CDR3 reads TGTGCCATCCGGGGGGGTTTGGATTCACCCCTCCACTTT. Its translation is CAIRGGLDSPLHF.

This clonotype was found many times. This rearrangement joins TRBV7-6 to TRBJ2-2; 7 nucleotides agree with TRBD1. Germline lookup yields CDR1 SGHVS and CDR2 FNYEAQ. This CDR3 contains 15 residues. The trim removed 6 bases at V and 5 bases at J, leaving 9 bases unmatched. This chain's CDR3 is CASRAGTVGTGELFF. CDR3 bases: TGTGCCAGCAGAGCCGGGACAGTTGGAACCGGGGAGCTGTTTTTT.